A selection of T cell receptor beta chains follows, all from one sample in a study of cytomegalovirus exposure and HLA in healthy donors. Generated by immunoSEQ multiplex PCR, the TCRdb table keeps only in-frame clones and is missing some. The sample includes hundreds of thousands of clones, 86% of them seen just once. The sequenced sample consisted of PBMCs. The source is a woman under 30 in good health and CMV-seronegative. The CDR3 runs from the conserved cysteine through the conserved F or W. Fields, in order: V gene, clone size, D gene, J gene, CDR3 protein, CDR3 DNA. A D gene is named only where the DNA matches it firmly. The size of a clone is reported for some rows only, either as once, few or many, or as a class for expanded clones.

>TRBV2|.|.|TRBJ2-1
CASKGKGDGGSSYNEQFF
TGTGCCAGCAAGGGTAAGGGGGATGGAGGAAGCTCCTACAATGAGCAGTTCTTC
>TRBV5-1|.|.|TRBJ1-4
CASSATSTNEKLFF
TGCGCCAGCAGCGCGACTTCAACTAATGAAAAACTGTTTTTT
>TRBV19|.|TRBD1|TRBJ1-5
CASSTGQGVNQPQHF
TGTGCCAGTAGCACCGGACAGGGGGTCAATCAGCCCCAGCATTTT
>TRBV7-2|.|TRBD2|TRBJ2-7
CASSLASGREGPYEQYF
TGTGCCAGCAGCTTAGCGTCAGGGCGGGAGGGCCCTTACGAGCAGTACTTC
>TRBV2|.|TRBD2|TRBJ2-7
CASSLVAGDIDEQYF
TGTGCCAGCAGTCTCGTAGCGGGAGATATAGACGAGCAGTACTTC
>TRBV6-1|.|TRBD2|TRBJ2-7
CASVVGGRVYEQYF
TGTGCCAGCGTAGTTGGCGGGAGAGTCTACGAGCAGTACTTC
>TRBV5-1|.|.|TRBJ2-1
CASSGSGLVYNEQFF
TGCGCCAGCAGCGGGTCGGGACTGGTCTACAATGAGCAGTTCTTC
>TRBV28|.|.|TRBJ2-2
CASRAGLATGELFF
TGTGCCAGCAGGGCAGGGTTGGCCACCGGGGAGCTGTTTTTT
>TRBV9|.|TRBD1|TRBJ2-7
CASSVEGTGGTYEQYF
TGTGCCAGCAGCGTAGAAGGAACAGGGGGCACCTACGAGCAGTACTTC
>TRBV5-1|.|TRBD2|TRBJ2-1
CASSLSGSSYNEQFF
TGCGCCAGCAGCTTGAGCGGGAGCTCCTACAATGAGCAGTTCTTC
>TRBV4-1|once|.|TRBJ2-7
CASSQVGGGWSYEQYF
TGCGCCAGCAGCCAAGTAGGTGGGGGGTGGTCTTACGAGCAGTACTTC
>TRBV15|.|.|TRBJ1-5
CATSRDKRGYQPQHF
TGTGCCACCAGCAGAGATAAGAGGGGGTATCAGCCCCAGCATTTT
>TRBV27|.|TRBD2|TRBJ2-1
CASSLTSGGVNEQFF
TGTGCCAGCAGTTTAACTAGCGGGGGAGTCAATGAGCAGTTCTTC
>TRBV4-1|.|.|TRBJ2-4
CASSQPGAPGAEVKNIQYF
TGCGCCAGCAGCCAACCCGGAGCCCCAGGGGCGGAGGTAAAAAACATTCAGTACTTC
>TRBV7-9|.|.|TRBJ1-1
CASSLEGWTAEAFF
TGTGCCAGCAGCTTAGAGGGCTGGACAGCTGAAGCTTTCTTT
>TRBV11-2|.|.|TRBJ1-1
CASSRRAGENTEAFF
TGTGCCAGCAGTAGACGGGCGGGGGAGAACACTGAAGCTTTCTTT
>TRBV19|.|TRBD1|TRBJ1-4
CASRYRGPNEKLFF
TGTGCCAGTAGATACAGGGGGCCTAATGAAAAACTGTTTTTT
>TRBV5-1|.|.|TRBJ2-1
CASSFPGKGTRRNDNEQFF
TGCGCCAGCAGCTTCCCAGGGAAAGGGACTCGTAGGAATGACAATGAGCAGTTCTTC
>TRBV7-9|.|TRBD1|TRBJ2-5
CASSSADRGETQYF
TGTGCCAGCAGCTCAGCAGACAGGGGGGAGACCCAGTACTTC
>TRBV28|.|.|TRBJ1-1
CASSSTENTEAFF
TGTGCCAGCAGTTCGACAGAGAACACTGAAGCTTTCTTT
>TRBV5-1|once|.|TRBJ1-5
CASSTGHRERDQPQHF
TGCGCCAGCAGCACGGGTCACAGGGAAAGGGATCAGCCCCAGCATTTT
>TRBV27|once|TRBD2|TRBJ2-2
CASHTSGRGRTGELFF
TGTGCCAGTCATACTAGCGGGAGGGGAAGAACCGGGGAGCTGTTTTTT
>TRBV4-1|.|.|TRBJ2-3
CARGTGTQYF
TGCGCCAGGGGCACTGGTACGCAGTATTTT
>TRBV20-1|.|.|TRBJ1-1
CSALRGTPFF
TGCAGTGCTCTCAGGGGTACACCTTTCTTT
>TRBV2|.|TRBD2|TRBJ2-7
CASSEEPSGVPYEQYF
TGTGCCAGCAGTGAAGAGCCTAGCGGGGTGCCCTACGAGCAGTACTTC
>TRBV5-1|.|TRBD1|TRBJ2-7
CASSTGTGSSGYEQYF
TGCGCCAGCAGCACCGGGACAGGGTCTAGCGGCTACGAGCAGTACTTC
>TRBV9|.|TRBD2|TRBJ2-1
CASSVLADSYNEQFF
TGTGCCAGCAGCGTACTAGCGGATTCCTACAATGAGCAGTTCTTC
>TRBV28|.|.|TRBJ1-1
CASSLSREGTEAFF
TGTGCCAGCAGTTTATCCAGGGAGGGTACTGAAGCTTTCTTT
>TRBV28|.|TRBD1|TRBJ1-2
CASSFDQGAIYGYTF
TGTGCCAGCAGTTTCGATCAGGGGGCTATCTATGGCTACACCTTC
>TRBV6-5|few|TRBD1|TRBJ1-6
CASSYTDRVQTPLHF
TGTGCCAGCAGTTACACGGACAGGGTACAGACACCCCTCCACTTT
>TRBV9|.|.|TRBJ2-3
CASSVAPGTDTQYF
TGTGCCAGCAGCGTAGCCCCGGGAACAGATACGCAGTATTTT
>TRBV2|.|TRBD1|TRBJ1-1
CASNVQGVEAFF
TGTGCCAGCAACGTACAGGGGGTTGAAGCTTTCTTT
>TRBV16|.|.|TRBJ1-2
CASSHGREGYTF
TGTGCCAGCAGCCATGGGAGGGAAGGCTACACCTTC
>TRBV19|once|.|TRBJ2-1
CASTDSYDYNEQFF
TGTGCCAGTACCGACTCCTACGACTACAATGAGCAGTTCTTC
>TRBV28|.|.|TRBJ2-1
CASRVDWGAYNEQFF
TGTGCCAGCAGGGTGGATTGGGGCGCCTACAATGAGCAGTTCTTC
>TRBV6-4|.|.|TRBJ2-2
CASSPMGSWNTGELFF
TGTGCCAGCAGCCCTATGGGGAGCTGGAACACCGGGGAGCTGTTTTTT
>TRBV7-8|.|.|TRBJ1-2
CASSLEVLQGSGYTF
TGTGCCAGCAGCTTAGAGGTCCTCCAGGGTTCAGGCTACACCTTC
>TRBV7-9|.|.|TRBJ1-3
CASSFDRPSSGNTIYF
TGTGCCAGCAGCTTCGACAGGCCAAGCTCTGGAAACACCATATATTTT
>TRBV30|few|.|TRBJ2-7
CAWTTAYEQYF
TGTGCCTGGACGACTGCCTACGAGCAGTACTTC
>TRBV27|.|.|TRBJ2-7
CASSFPPKTFDRAGEQYF
TGTGCCAGCAGTTTCCCACCTAAAACCTTCGACAGGGCGGGGGAGCAGTACTTC
>TRBV27|.|.|TRBJ2-1
CASAGQSSYNEQFF
TGTGCCAGCGCGGGACAGAGCTCCTACAATGAGCAGTTCTTC
>TRBV7-9|.|.|TRBJ1-2
CASSQYQGIDYGYTF
TGTGCCAGCAGCCAGTATCAGGGGATCGACTATGGCTACACCTTC
>TRBV28|.|.|TRBJ1-3
CASSSERASGNTIYF
TGTGCCAGCAGCTCGGAGCGGGCCTCCGGAAACACCATATATTTT
>TRBV28|.|TRBD2|TRBJ2-1
CASGSTSPNEQFF
TGTGCCAGCGGGTCGACTAGCCCTAACGAGCAGTTCTTC
>TRBV6-1|once|.|TRBJ1-5
CAAPGPYNQPQHF
TGTGCCGCCCCAGGCCCCTACAATCAGCCCCAGCATTTT
>TRBV28|.|.|TRBJ1-2
CASSPPGVGGYTF
TGTGCCAGCAGCCCGCCAGGGGTGGGAGGCTACACCTTC
>TRBV27|.|.|TRBJ2-7
CASSFQGTGYEQYF
TGTGCCAGCAGTTTCCAGGGTACAGGCTACGAGCAGTACTTC
>TRBV4-1|.|TRBD1|TRBJ2-2
CASSPYQGQTNTGELFF
TGCGCCAGCAGCCCATACCAGGGACAGACGAACACCGGGGAGCTGTTTTTT
>TRBV29-1|.|.|TRBJ1-1
CSVKQGTEAFF
TGCAGCGTGAAACAGGGCACTGAAGCTTTCTTT
>TRBV10-3|.|TRBD1|TRBJ2-7
CAISDPGQGFQEQYF
TGTGCCATCAGTGATCCGGGACAGGGGTTTCAAGAGCAGTACTTC
>TRBV5-4|few|.|TRBJ1-2
CASSSGSLRSYGYTF
TGTGCCAGCAGCTCAGGGTCGCTAAGAAGCTATGGCTACACCTTC